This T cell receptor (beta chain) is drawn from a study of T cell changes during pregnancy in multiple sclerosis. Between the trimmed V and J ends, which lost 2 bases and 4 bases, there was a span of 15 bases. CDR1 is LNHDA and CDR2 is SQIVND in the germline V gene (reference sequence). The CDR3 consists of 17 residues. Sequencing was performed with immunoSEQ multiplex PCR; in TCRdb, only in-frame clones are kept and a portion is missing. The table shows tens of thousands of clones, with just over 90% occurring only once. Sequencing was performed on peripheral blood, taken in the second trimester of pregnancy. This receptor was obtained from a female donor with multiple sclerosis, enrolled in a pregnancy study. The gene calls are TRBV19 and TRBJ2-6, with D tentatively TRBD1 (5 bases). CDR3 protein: CASSIQRTGSGANVLTF. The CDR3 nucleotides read TGTGCCAGTAGTATACAACGAACAGGATCCGGGGCCAACGTCCTGACTTTC.